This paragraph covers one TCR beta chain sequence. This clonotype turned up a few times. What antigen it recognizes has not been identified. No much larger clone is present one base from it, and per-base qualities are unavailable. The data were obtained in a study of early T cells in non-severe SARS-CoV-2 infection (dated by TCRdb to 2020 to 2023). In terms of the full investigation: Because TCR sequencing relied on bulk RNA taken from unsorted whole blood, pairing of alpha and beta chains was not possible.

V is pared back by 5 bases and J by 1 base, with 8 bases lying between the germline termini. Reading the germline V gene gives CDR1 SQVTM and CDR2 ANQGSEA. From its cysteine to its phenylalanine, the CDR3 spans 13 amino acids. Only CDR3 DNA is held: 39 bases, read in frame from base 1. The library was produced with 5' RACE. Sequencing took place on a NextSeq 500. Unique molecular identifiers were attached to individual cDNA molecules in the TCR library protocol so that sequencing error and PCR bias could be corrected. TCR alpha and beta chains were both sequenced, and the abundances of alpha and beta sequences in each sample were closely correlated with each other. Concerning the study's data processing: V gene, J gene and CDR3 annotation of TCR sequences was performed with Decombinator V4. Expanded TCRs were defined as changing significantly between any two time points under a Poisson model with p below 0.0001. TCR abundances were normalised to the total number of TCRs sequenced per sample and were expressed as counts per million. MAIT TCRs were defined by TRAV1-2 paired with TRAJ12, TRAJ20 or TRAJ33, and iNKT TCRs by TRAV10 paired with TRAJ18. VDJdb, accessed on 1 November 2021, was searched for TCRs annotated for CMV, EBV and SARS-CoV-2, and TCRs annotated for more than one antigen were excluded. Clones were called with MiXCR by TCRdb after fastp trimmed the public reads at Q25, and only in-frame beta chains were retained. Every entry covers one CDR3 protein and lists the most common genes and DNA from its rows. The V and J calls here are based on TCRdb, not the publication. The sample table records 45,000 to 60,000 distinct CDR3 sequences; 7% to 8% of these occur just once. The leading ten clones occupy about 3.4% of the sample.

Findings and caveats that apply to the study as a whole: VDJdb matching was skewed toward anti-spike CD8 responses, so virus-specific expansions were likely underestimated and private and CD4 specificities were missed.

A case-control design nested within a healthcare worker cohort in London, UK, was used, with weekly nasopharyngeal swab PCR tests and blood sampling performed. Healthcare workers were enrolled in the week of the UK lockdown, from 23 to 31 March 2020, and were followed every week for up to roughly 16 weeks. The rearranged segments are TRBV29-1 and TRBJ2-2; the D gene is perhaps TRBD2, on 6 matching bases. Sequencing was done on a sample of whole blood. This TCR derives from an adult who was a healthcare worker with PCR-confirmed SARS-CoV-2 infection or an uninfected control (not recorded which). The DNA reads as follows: TGCAGCGTTAGCGGGTTGAACACCGGGGAGCTGTTTTTT. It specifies CSVSGLNTGELFF.